This TCR beta chain originates from a study of vaccination and CD4 T cells after COVID-19. Treatment described: approximately nine-day PBMC culture with coronavirus spike peptide pools or control peptides (ViraFEST assay). Notes on this clonotype: The antigen is unknown.

Scientists ran DNA taken from cultured CD4+ T cells through the Oncomine TCR Beta short-read assay for sequencing. From the PCR reads, TCRdb called clonotypes with MiXCR, one entry per CDR3 protein. The profile shows around 18,000 distinct CDR3 sequences, approximately 38% of them singletons. The germline V and J ends were trimmed by 2 bases and 3 bases, with 10 bases remaining between them. This CDR3 is 15 amino acids long. Germline V CDR1 and CDR2: SGHDN, FVKESK. The sample consisted of CD4+ T cells from blood, cultured in vitro. The V and J genes are TRBV14 and TRBJ2-2; D gene unclear. The TCR comes from a human donor who had recovered from COVID-19. CDR3 amino acids: CASSQLQRDTGELFF. The CDR3 DNA is TGTGCCAGCAGCCAACTGCAGCGTGACACCGGGGAGCTGTTTTTT.